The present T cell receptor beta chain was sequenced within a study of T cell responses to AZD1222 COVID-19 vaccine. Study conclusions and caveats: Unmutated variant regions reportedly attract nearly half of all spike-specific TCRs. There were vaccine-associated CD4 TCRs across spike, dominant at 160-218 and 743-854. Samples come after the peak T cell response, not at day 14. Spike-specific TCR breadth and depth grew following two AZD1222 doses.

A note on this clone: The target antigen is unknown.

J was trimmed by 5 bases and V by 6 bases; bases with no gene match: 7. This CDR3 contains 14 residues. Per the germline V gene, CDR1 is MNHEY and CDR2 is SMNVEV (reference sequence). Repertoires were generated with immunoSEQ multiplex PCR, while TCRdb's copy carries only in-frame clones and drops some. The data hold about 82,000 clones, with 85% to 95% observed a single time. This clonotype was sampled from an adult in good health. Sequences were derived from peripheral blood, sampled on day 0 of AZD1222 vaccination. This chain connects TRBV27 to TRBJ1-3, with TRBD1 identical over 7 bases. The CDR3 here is CASRSRDSRNTIYF. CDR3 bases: TGTGCCAGCAGATCTCGGGACAGCCGAAACACCATATATTTT.